A single sample is the source of the 26 T cell receptor beta chains below, sequenced in a study of cytomegalovirus exposure and HLA in healthy donors (dated by TCRdb to the late 2010s). Library construction relied on the immunoSEQ multiplex PCR assay. For the multiplex PCR, a mixture combining 60 forward primers for TCR Vbeta segments and 13 reverse primers for TCR Jbeta segments was used. TCRdb obtained this table from immuneACCESS and retained in-frame rearrangements with V and J assigned. These tables miss some clones; where compared with another copy, unresolved V genes account for less than half of the shortfall, and the remainder is unexplained. The sample records a few hundred thousand clones, around 90% of which are singletons. Around 1.7% of the sample rests with the top ten. What was sequenced was PBMCs. All receptors come from a girl aged 2 to 10 in good health and CMV-seronegative.

The rearrangement links TRBV6-1 to TRBJ1-1, with TRBD1 matching 8 bases. With 7 bases clipped from V and 4 bases from J, the junction kept 8 bases outside the gene matches. CDR1 is MNHNS and CDR2 is SASEGT in the germline V gene. This CDR3 has 14 amino acids. The CDR3 DNA sequence: TGTGCCAGCACCGGACAGGGATCGAGCACTGAAGCTTTCTTT. Protein sequence: CASTGQGSSTEAFF.

The chain combines TRBV27 with TRBJ1-6, with 7 bases that match TRBD1. Germline lookup yields CDR1 MNHEY and CDR2 SMNVEV (reference sequence). The CDR3 sequence is 15 residues long. J lost 8 bases, V lost 1 base, and 5 bases had no gene match. The CDR3 DNA sequence: TGTGCCAGCAGTTTATTAGGGACAGTAGATTCACCCCTCCACTTT. Its translation is CASSLLGTVDSPLHF.

The chain recombines TRBV5-8 with TRBJ1-1; D gene uncertain. Per germline, CDR1 SGHTS and CDR2 YDEGEE. V was shortened by 4 bases and J by 2 bases, with 18 bases between the two germline ends. This CDR3 has 16 amino acids. CDR3 in amino acids: CASSGSIRGLNTEAFF. The CDR3, as DNA: TGTGCCAGCAGCGGGAGCATACGGGGATTAAACACTGAAGCTTTCTTT.

V gene TRBV10-3 combines with J gene TRBJ2-2; D is ambiguous. The V gene lost 1 base and the J gene lost 8 bases, with 5 bases spanning the gap. CDR3 length equals 12 residues. From germline, CDR1 is ENHRY and CDR2 SYGVKD. The CDR3 coding sequence is TGTGCCATCAGTGAGTTCTTAGGGGAGCTGTTTTTT. This codes for CAISEFLGELFF.

The V call is TRBV19, the J call TRBJ1-6; tentatively, D is TRBD1 (5 bases). Germline loops: CDR1 LNHDA, CDR2 SQIVND (reference sequence). The CDR3 contains 15 residues. V lost 5 bases, J lost 7 bases, and 15 bases lay in between. The CDR3 bases are TGTGCCAGTAGTCCTCAGGGTGGAGGGAATTCACCCCTCCACTTT. Its translation: CASSPQGGGNSPLHF. Using reference TRBV19 and TRBJ1-6 for the parts outside the CDR3, the full variable domain is DGGITQSPKYLFRKEGQNVTLSCEQNLNHDAMYWYRQDPGQGLRLIYYSQIVNDFQKGDIAEGYSVSREKKESFPLTVTSAQKNPTAFYLCASSPQGGGNSPLHFGNGTRLTVT.

The chain carries TRBV19 and TRBJ2-6, with 9 bases lining up with TRBD1. The CDR3 runs 18 residues. From germline, CDR1 is LNHDA and CDR2 SQIVND (reference sequence). With V trimmed by 10 bases and J by 2 bases, 15 bases remained unmatched. The CDR3 sequence is CATEAWGQGPTGANVLTF. CDR3 sequence (DNA): TGTGCCACCGAAGCTTGGGGACAGGGTCCAACTGGGGCCAACGTCCTGACTTTC.

This CDR3 is CASSVRGLFTDTQYF. In DNA form, the CDR3 reads TGTGCCAGCAGCGTGCGGGGGCTGTTCACAGATACGCAGTATTTT. The rearrangement uses TRBV9 and TRBJ2-3; a weak D match, TRBD2 (7 bases). Looked up from germline, CDR1 is SGDLS and CDR2 is YYNGEE. CDR3 length equals 15 residues. The V and J ends lost 2 bases and 2 bases respectively, with 12 bases between them.

The CDR3 DNA is TGTGCCAGCAGCGTAGGGAGCGGGGTCACTGAAGCTTTCTTT. This gives the protein CASSVGSGVTEAFF. The chain has TRBV9 and TRBJ1-1; D not certain. The CDR3 runs 14 residues. V was pared by 0 bases and J by 4 bases, with 10 bases between. From germline, CDR1 is SGDLS and CDR2 YYNGEE.

V usage is TRBV15 and J usage is TRBJ1-1; maybe TRBD1 (6 bases). Trimming left V 8 bases short and J 4 bases short, with 14 bases between. Germline-derived CDR1 and CDR2 are LNHNV and YYDKDF (reference sequence). The CDR3 runs 13 residues. The CDR3 nucleotides are TGTGCCACCGCTCGGGGGGCGCCCACTGAAGCTTTCTTT. Translating gives CATARGAPTEAFF.

The CDR3 nucleotides are TGTGCCAGCAGCGTAGAGGGGGCGCGGGGCTACACCTTC. This codes for CASSVEGARGYTF. The rearrangement uses TRBV9 and TRBJ1-2; 7 bases agree with TRBD1. The junction had 4 bases not matched to a gene; V was cut back by 0 bases and J by 8 bases. The CDR3 contains 13 residues. CDR1 is SGDLS, CDR2 YYNGEE, per germline.

J is TRBJ1-6 and V is TRBV30, with 8 bases that match TRBD1. The CDR3 contains 15 residues. V was clipped by 4 bases and J by 7 bases; unmatched bases: 9. CDR1 and CDR2 (germline): GTSNPN, SVGIG (reference sequence). The CDR3 nucleotides are TGTGCCTGGAAGAGGACAGGGAATGACAATTCACCCCTCCACTTT. Translated: CAWKRTGNDNSPLHF.

The chain employs TRBV7-9 and TRBJ2-5; TRBD2 aligns across 10 bases. Germline V gene lookup returns CDR1 SEHNR and CDR2 FQNEAQ (reference sequence). V shed 7 bases and J 5 bases; nucleotides not matched to a gene: 7. The CDR3 consists of 14 residues. DNA for the CDR3: TGTGCCAGCACCGCACCAGCGGGAGGGGAGACCCAGTACTTC. It encodes CASTAPAGGETQYF.

This clone was detected once. The chain combines TRBV29-1 with TRBJ2-3; D call uncertain. Germline V gene data show CDR1 as SQVTM and CDR2 as ANQGSEA. The CDR3 consists of 16 residues. Trimming pared 7 bases from V and 0 bases from J, leaving 20 bases between. The CDR3 loop is CSALLFREISTDTQYF. The CDR3 DNA reads as TGCAGCGCCCTCTTGTTTAGAGAAATTAGCACAGATACGCAGTATTTT.

The rearrangement joins TRBV18 to TRBJ1-1, with 8 bases identical to TRBD1. Germline values: CDR1 KGHSH, CDR2 LQKENI. Trimming at V came to 1 base and at J to 3 bases, leaving 10 bases not matched to a gene. This CDR3 comprises 17 residues. The CDR3 protein is CASSPLPLQGVHTEAFF. The CDR3 bases are TGTGCCAGCTCACCACTTCCTTTACAGGGGGTACACACTGAAGCTTTCTTT.

The rearrangement links TRBV2 to TRBJ2-3; possibly TRBD1 for D (5 bases). The V end was cut by 0 bases, the J end by 1 base, with 8 bases between. The CDR3 has 15 residues. From germline, CDR1 is SNHLY and CDR2 FYNNEI. The CDR3 DNA follows: TGTGCCAGCAGTGAAGCGGGGCTTGGCACAGATACGCAGTATTTT. Its translation: CASSEAGLGTDTQYF.

The chain recombines TRBV6-6 with TRBJ2-7; possible D gene TRBD1, 6 bases. The V and J ends lost 6 bases and 6 bases respectively, with 18 bases between them. Per the germline V gene, CDR1 is MNHNY and CDR2 is SVGAGI (reference sequence). The CDR3 has 14 residues. The CDR3 sequence is CASSAPGQRSEQYF. The CDR3 DNA follows: TGTGCCAGCAGCGCCCCGGGACAAAGATCCGAGCAGTACTTC.

The V and J genes are TRBV4-1 and TRBJ2-7, with 8 bases aligning to TRBD1. There are 14 residues in the CDR3. The V and J ends lost 1 base and 5 bases, in that order; junction bases with no gene match: 4. CDR1 and CDR2 (germline): MGHRA, YSYEKL. CDR3 sequence: CASSQVGQGHEQYF. The CDR3 bases are TGCGCCAGCAGCCAAGTTGGACAGGGACACGAGCAGTACTTC.

The chain couples TRBV21-1 to TRBJ1-6; TRBD1 was called by the table and not checked on the DNA. TRBV21-1 represents a pseudogene. CDR3 length: 14 residues. The CDR3 DNA is TGTGCCAGCAGCAAAGGACAGGGAAATTCACCCCTCCACTTT. Its translation: CASSKGQGNSPLHF.

The genes are TRBV4-1 and TRBJ2-7, with 7 positions matching TRBD2. Unmatched junction bases numbered 3, after V lost 4 bases and J lost 3 bases. Germline CDR1 MGHRA, CDR2 YSYEKL. The CDR3 loop spans 13 amino acids. This CDR3 reads CASSPGLGYEQYF. In DNA form, the CDR3 reads TGCGCCAGCAGCCCAGGACTAGGCTACGAGCAGTACTTC.

As DNA, the CDR3 is TGTGCCACCCTAGACCCGAACACTGAAGCTTTCTTT. Its protein is CATLDPNTEAFF. The chain has TRBV6-5 and TRBJ1-1; no definite D call. The V gene's germline CDR1 is MNHEY and CDR2 SVGAGI. CDR3 size: 12 residues. The V and J ends lost 10 bases and 1 base respectively, with 10 bases between them.

This clone was seen a single time. The chain joins TRBV4-2 to TRBJ2-3; TRBD2 agrees at 10 bases. There are 16 residues in the CDR3. The V segment lost 4 bases and the J segment 3 bases; nucleotides outside the gene matches: 7. Germline V gene lookup returns CDR1 LGHNA and CDR2 YNFKEQ. CDR3 DNA: TGTGCCAGCAGCCTGCAATTAGCGGGGGGTACAGATACGCAGTATTTT. Translating it yields CASSLQLAGGTDTQYF.

The chain recombines TRBV19 with TRBJ1-5; 7 positions match TRBD1. This CDR3 comprises 14 residues. The ends lost 9 bases at V and 1 base at J; junction bases unmatched: 6. Per the germline V gene, CDR1 is LNHDA and CDR2 is SQIVND (reference sequence). CDR3 bases: TGTGCCAGCCAGGGGGTAGGGAGCAATCAGCCCCAGCATTTT. Protein product: CASQGVGSNQPQHF.

The CDR3 protein is CASSGTSGFSEQYF. The CDR3 DNA sequence: TGTGCCAGCAGCGGGACTAGCGGCTTCTCCGAGCAGTACTTC. The J gene is TRBJ2-7, the V gene TRBV7-9, with 11 bases lining up with TRBD2. Per germline, CDR1 SEHNR and CDR2 FQNEAQ (reference sequence). With 5 bases clipped from V and 6 bases from J, the junction kept 6 bases outside the gene matches. CDR3 length equals 14 residues. Full variable domain (rest looked up from reference TRBV7-9 and TRBJ2-7): DTGVSQNPRHKITKRGQNVTFRCDPISEHNRLYWYRQTLGQGPEFLTYFQNEAQLEKSRLLSDRFSAERPKGSFSTLEIQRTEQGDSAMYLCASSGTSGFSEQYFGPGTRLTVT.

This chain uses TRBV18 with TRBJ2-3; 7 bases align to TRBD1. This CDR3 has 17 amino acids. Trimming cost V 3 bases and J 2 bases; bases outside gene matches: 11. Germline V gene lookup returns CDR1 KGHSH and CDR2 LQKENI. CDR3 in DNA: TGTGCCAGCTCACCTCTGGGGCCGACAGGGTCCACAGATACGCAGTATTTT. Encoded protein: CASSPLGPTGSTDTQYF. Full variable domain (rest looked up from reference TRBV18 and TRBJ2-3): NAGVMQNPRHLVRRRGQEARLRCSPMKGHSHVYWYRQLPEEGLKFMVYLQKENIIDESGMPKERFSAEFPKEGPSILRIQQVVRGDSAAYFCASSPLGPTGSTDTQYFGPGTRLTVL.

This sequence joins TRBV5-1 and TRBJ2-3, with 7 bases lining up with TRBD2. CDR1 SGHRS and CDR2 YFSETQ come from the germline V gene. This CDR3 spans 16 amino acids. With V trimmed by 1 base and J by 4 bases, 9 bases remained unmatched. In DNA, the CDR3 is TGCGCCAGCAGCTTGCCTGCGCGGGAGTGGGCAGATACGCAGTATTTT. It yields the protein CASSLPAREWADTQYF.

The chain couples TRBV9 to TRBJ2-5; 11 bases align to TRBD2. Germline trimming cut 0 bases from V and 2 bases from J; bases unmatched to any gene: 6. This CDR3 has 17 amino acids. Germline-derived CDR1 and CDR2 are SGDLS and YYNGEE. The CDR3 reads CASSVAIASGGQETQYF. The CDR3 DNA sequence: TGTGCCAGCAGCGTAGCTATCGCTAGCGGGGGGCAAGAGACCCAGTACTTC.